The table lists the clone carrying this T cell receptor beta chain with a few counts. Its antigen is not known. This sample is drawn from a study of CD8 T cells in ankylosing spondylitis. There are 14 residues in the CDR3. Germline V gives CDR1 MDHEN, CDR2 SYDVKM. Trimming at V came to 8 bases and at J to 4 bases, leaving 10 bases not matched to a gene. Study-wide results and caveats: Disease-linked clones proved CD8+ and comparatively uncommon in peripheral blood. Among TCR beta sequences, a motif of roughly 8 highly homologous variants appeared characteristic of ankylosing spondylitis blood. Prior literature has documented some motif variants in synovial fluid and blood from reactive arthritis. Matched synovial fluid from ankylosing spondylitis patients was reported to be enriched for disease-linked clones.

Library preparation for TCR beta used quantitative 5'-RACE with molecular barcodes. TCRdb reprocessed the 5' RACE reads with MiXCR, giving one entry per CDR3 protein. The profile shows about 440,000 distinct CDR3 sequences, roughly a sixth of them singletons. The chain joins TRBV28 to TRBJ1-2; TRBD1 aligns across 7 bases. This sequence originates from a male donor with ankylosing spondylitis. The specimen was blood, either unsorted or a sorted T cell fraction (not recorded which). The CDR3 bases are TGTGCCAGCCATAGTCACGACAGGGCCTATGGCTACACCTTC. It yields the protein CASHSHDRAYGYTF.